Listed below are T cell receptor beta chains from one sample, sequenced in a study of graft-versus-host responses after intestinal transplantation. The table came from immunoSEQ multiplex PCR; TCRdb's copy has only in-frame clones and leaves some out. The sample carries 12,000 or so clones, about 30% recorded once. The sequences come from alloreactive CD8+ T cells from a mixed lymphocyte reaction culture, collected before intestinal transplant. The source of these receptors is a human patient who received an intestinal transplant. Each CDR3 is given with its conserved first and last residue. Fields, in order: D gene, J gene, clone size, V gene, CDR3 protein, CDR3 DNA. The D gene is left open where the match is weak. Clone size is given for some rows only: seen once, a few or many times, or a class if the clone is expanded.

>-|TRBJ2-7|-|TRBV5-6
CASSQGPQGALSYEQYF
TGTGCCAGCAGCCAGGGACCCCAGGGTGCCCTCTCCTACGAGCAGTACTTC
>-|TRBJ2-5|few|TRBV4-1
CASSPWDQETQYF
TGCGCCAGCAGCCCCTGGGACCAGGAGACCCAGTACTTC
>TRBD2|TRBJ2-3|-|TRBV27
CASSPGLAGSPRTDTQYF
TGTGCCAGCAGTCCAGGACTAGCGGGGTCACCCCGCACAGATACGCAGTATTTT
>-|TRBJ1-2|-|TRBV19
CACSENLNYGYTF
TGTGCCTGCTCAGAGAACCTTAACTATGGCTACACCTTC
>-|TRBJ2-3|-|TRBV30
CAWTEISHADTQYF
TGTGCCTGGACGGAAATCAGTCATGCAGATACGCAGTATTTT
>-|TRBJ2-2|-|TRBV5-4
CASSLVEAGELFF
TGTGCCAGCAGCTTGGTAGAGGCCGGGGAGCTGTTTTTT
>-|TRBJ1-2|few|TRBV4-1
CASSQDTSNYGYTF
TGTGCCAGCAGCCAAGATACATCTAACTATGGCTACACCTTC
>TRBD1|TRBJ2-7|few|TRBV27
CASSSTGVVASYEQYF
TGTGCCAGCAGTTCTACAGGGGTTGTAGCCTCCTACGAGCAGTACTTC
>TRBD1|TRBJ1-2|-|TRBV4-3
CASSQADDGTAFYGYTF
TGCGCCAGCAGCCAGGCTGACGACGGGACAGCATTCTATGGCTACACCTTC
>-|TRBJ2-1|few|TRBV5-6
CASSSAYNEQFF
TGTGCCAGCAGCTCGGCCTACAATGAGCAGTTCTTC
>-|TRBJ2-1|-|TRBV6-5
CASIGAYNEQFF
TGTGCCAGCATTGGTGCCTACAATGAGCAGTTCTTC
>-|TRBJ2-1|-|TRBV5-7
CASRESGLYNEQFF
TGTGCCAGCCGGGAGTCAGGGCTTTACAATGAGCAGTTCTTC
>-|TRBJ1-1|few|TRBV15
CATSREWTNTEAFF
TGTGCCACCAGCAGAGAATGGACGAACACTGAAGCTTTCTTT
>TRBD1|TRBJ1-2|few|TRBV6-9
CASGPTGKVGYTF
TGTGCCAGCGGTCCGACAGGGAAGGTTGGCTACACCTTC
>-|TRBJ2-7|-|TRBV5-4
CASRLGPSPEQYF
TGTGCCAGCAGACTGGGCCCTTCCCCCGAGCAGTACTTC
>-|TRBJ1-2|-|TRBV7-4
CASSLTAGARYGYTF
TGTGCCAGCAGCTTAACGGCGGGGGCGCGTTATGGCTACACCTTC
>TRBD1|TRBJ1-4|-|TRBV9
CASSGDRGQITTNEKLFF
TGTGCCAGCAGCGGTGACAGGGGGCAGATTACAACTAATGAAAAACTGTTTTTT
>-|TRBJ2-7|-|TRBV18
CASSLQGAEQYF
TGTGCCAGCTCACTACAGGGAGCAGAGCAGTACTTC
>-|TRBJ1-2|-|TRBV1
CTSSGVRLLRKTYGYTF
TGCACCAGCAGCGGGGTTCGTTTGTTGCGAAAGACCTATGGCTACACCTTC
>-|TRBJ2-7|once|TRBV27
CASSSSGYEQYF
TGTGCCAGCAGTTCCAGCGGGTACGAGCAGTACTTC
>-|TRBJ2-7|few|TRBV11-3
CASSLDPPSYEQYF
TGTGCCAGCAGCTTGGATCCTCCCTCCTACGAGCAGTACTTC
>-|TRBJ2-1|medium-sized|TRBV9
CASSPPDSYNEQFF
TGTGCCAGCAGCCCCCCCGACTCCTACAATGAGCAGTTCTTC
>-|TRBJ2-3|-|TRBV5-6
CASSLRGYGTDTQYF
TGTGCCAGCAGCTTGAGAGGGTACGGCACAGATACGCAGTATTTT
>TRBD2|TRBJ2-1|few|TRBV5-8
CASSFGLAGVGNEQFF
TGTGCCAGCAGCTTTGGACTAGCGGGAGTGGGCAATGAGCAGTTCTTC